This T cell receptor beta chain is drawn from a study of shared clonotypes between healthy human individuals. The overall study: The study drew on two women and three men aged 18 to 49 as donors.

The CDR3 consists of 14 residues. Germline CDR1 is SGHRS and CDR2 is YFSETQ. Deletions cut 9 bases from V and 6 bases from J, with 19 bases between. CD8 cells regarded as naive lacked CD45RO, were positively chosen for CCR7, and omitted terminally differentiated effector memory CD45RA+ cells. The deep-level immunoSEQ assay was used. Every immunoSEQ plate was one replicate of a subset's evenly spread DNA. Assay used: immunoSEQ multiplex PCR; TCRdb lists only in-frame clones, some missing. The table lists approximately 600,000 clones, around 95% of them singletons, with about 0.11% in the top ten. This sequence joins TRBV5-1 and TRBJ2-1; either TRBD1 or TRBD2 may fit D (5 bases each). This TCR came from a woman aged 25 to 45 in good health. Sample: naive CD8+ T cells sorted from blood. CDR3 protein: CATYDGTDLNEQFF. The CDR3 DNA sequence: TGCGCCACCTACGACGGGACGGACCTCAATGAGCAGTTCTTC.